Each of the 25 T cell receptor beta chains below was sequenced from the same sample in a study of cytomegalovirus exposure and HLA in healthy donors. A multiplex PCR was run with 60 Vbeta primers and 13 Jbeta primers. Data came from immunoSEQ multiplex PCR; TCRdb stores just in-frame clones and leaves some out. This table lists about 140,000 clones. The sequenced sample consisted of PBMCs. All receptors derive from a male donor in good health and CMV-seronegative.

The chain links TRBV18 to TRBJ2-7; 9 bases are a match to TRBD2. CDR3 length equals 17 residues. The J segment lost 0 bases and the V segment lost 3 bases, leaving 9 bases of the junction unmatched. Germline V lookup: CDR1 KGHSH, CDR2 LQKENI. The CDR3 loop reads CASSPTIGLASSYEQYF. In DNA, the CDR3 is TGTGCCAGCTCACCTACAATCGGACTAGCGAGCTCCTACGAGCAGTACTTC.

The chain carries TRBV19 and TRBJ1-1; 7 nucleotides agree with TRBD1. Looked up from germline, CDR1 is LNHDA and CDR2 is SQIVND (reference sequence). Trimming cost V 6 bases and J 2 bases; bases outside gene matches: 3. This CDR3 comprises 13 residues. CDR3 nucleotides: TGTGCCAGTAGACGACAGGGAAACACTGAAGCTTTCTTT. Its protein product is CASRRQGNTEAFF.

The CDR3 nucleotides are TGTGCCTGGGGGGGGACGGAATATGAAGCTTTCTTT. It encodes CAWGGTEYEAFF. V usage is TRBV30 and J usage is TRBJ1-1, with D maybe TRBD1 (5 bases). Trimming took off 5 bases at V and 7 bases at J, with 14 bases between the two ends. Germline V gene lookup returns CDR1 GTSNPN and CDR2 SVGIG (reference sequence). The CDR3 runs to 12 residues. Full variable domain (missing parts from reference TRBV30 and TRBJ1-1): SQTIHQWPATLVQPVGSPLSLECTVEGTSNPNLYWYRQAAGRGLQLLFYSVGIGQISSEVPQNLSASRPQDRQFILSSKKLLLSDSGFYLCAWGGTEYEAFFGQGTRLTVV.

The CDR3 loop reads CASSLSTSGGRNEQFF. CDR3 DNA sequence: TGTGCCAGCTCACTTTCGACTAGCGGGGGCCGCAATGAGCAGTTCTTC. This chain connects TRBV18 to TRBJ2-1; TRBD2 aligns across 12 bases. The CDR3 consists of 16 residues. CDR1 is KGHSH and CDR2 is LQKENI in the germline V gene. The trim removed 4 bases at V and 6 bases at J, leaving 7 bases unmatched.

The V call is TRBV19, the J call TRBJ2-1; tentative D call: TRBD2 (6 bases). The length of the CDR3 is 16 residues. Between the trimmed V and J ends, which lost 2 bases and 0 bases, there was a span of 11 bases. Per germline, CDR1 LNHDA and CDR2 SQIVND (reference sequence). The CDR3 nucleotides read TGTGCCAGTAGTATAAGGGACTGGAGCTCCTACAATGAGCAGTTCTTC. Translation gives CASSIRDWSSYNEQFF.

The chain employs TRBV7-2 and TRBJ2-3; 7 bases align to TRBD1. The germline V gene encodes CDR1 SGHTA and CDR2 FQGNSA. Germline trimming cut 8 bases from V and 6 bases from J; bases unmatched to any gene: 11. CDR3 length equals 14 residues. CDR3 nucleotides: TGTGCCAGCGCCACACAAAAGGGGGCGGATACGCAGTATTTT. It is translated as CASATQKGADTQYF.

The rearrangement joins TRBV30 to TRBJ1-2; D is possibly TRBD1 (5 bases). V was clipped by 0 bases and J by 4 bases, with 12 bases between them. Per the germline V gene, CDR1 is GTSNPN and CDR2 is SVGIG (reference sequence). The CDR3 spans 14 residues. The CDR3, as DNA: TGTGCCTGGAGTGTACGGCAGGGAAGCTATGGCTACACCTTC. This sequence encodes CAWSVRQGSYGYTF.

The chain joins TRBV2 to TRBJ2-3, with 8 bases fitting TRBD1. V lost 6 bases to trimming and J lost 4 bases; unmatched junction nucleotides: 9. The CDR3 contains 15 residues. CDR1 and CDR2 (germline): SNHLY, FYNNEI. The CDR3: CASRSGQGTSDTQYF. The CDR3 coding sequence is TGTGCCAGCAGATCAGGACAGGGAACCTCAGATACGCAGTATTTT.

The J gene is TRBJ1-1, the V gene TRBV6-1, with a weak D call TRBD1 (5 bases). The CDR3 consists of 15 residues. Trimming left V 2 bases short and J 4 bases short, with 14 bases between. Germline assignment: CDR1 MNHNS and CDR2 SASEGT. CDR3 amino acids: CASSELPGVGTEAFF. The CDR3, as DNA: TGTGCCAGCAGTGAATTGCCGGGGGTAGGCACTGAAGCTTTCTTT.

Of note for this clone: Germline is not matched at one junction end, which may reflect a read error. The CDR3 loop is CASSLDEPRRTGPPPLHF. Written as DNA, the CDR3 is TGTGCTAGCAGCTTAGATGAGCCGAGGAGGACAGGTCCACCACCCCTCCACTTT. The V call is TRBV7-7, the J call TRBJ1-6; 7 bases align to TRBD1. This CDR3 is 18 amino acids long. In germline, CDR1 is SSHAT, CDR2 FNYEAQ (reference sequence).

The gene calls are TRBV19 and TRBJ1-4; 10 positions agree with TRBD1. CDR3 length: 14 amino acids. V lost 7 bases and J lost 7; bases outside the gene matches: 6. The germline gives CDR1 LNHDA, CDR2 SQIVND (reference sequence). The CDR3 DNA reads TGTGCCAGTAACCCGACAGGGGGCCGTGAAAAACTGTTTTTT. It encodes CASNPTGGREKLFF.

V is TRBV29-1 and J is TRBJ1-3; 10 nucleotides agree with TRBD1. The V gene's germline CDR1 is SQVTM and CDR2 ANQGSEA. The CDR3 is 16 residues long. Losses at the gene ends were 2 bases for V and 3 bases for J; bases not matched to a gene: 7. The CDR3 sequence is CSVETGQGNLGNTIYF. In DNA form, the CDR3 reads TGCAGCGTTGAAACGGGACAGGGGAACCTTGGAAACACCATATATTTT.

This chain connects TRBV6-4 to TRBJ2-7; D may be TRBD2 (5 bases). Trimming stripped 2 bases from V and 3 bases from J, with 11 bases between. Per germline, CDR1 MRHNA and CDR2 SNTAGT. CDR3 length equals 14 residues. CDR3 DNA: TGTGCCAGCAGTGACAGGGCTGGGAGCTACGAGCAGTACTTC. It encodes CASSDRAGSYEQYF.

This chain connects TRBV9 to TRBJ2-7; TRBD1 is a possible D gene (6 bases). The ends were cut back, 4 bases at V and 5 bases at J, with 10 bases in the middle. Germline assignment: CDR1 SGDLS and CDR2 YYNGEE. This CDR3 has 12 amino acids. CDR3 sequence (DNA): TGTGCCAGCAGCCTGGACAGTAACGAGCAGTACTTC. This sequence encodes CASSLDSNEQYF.

V gene TRBV29-1 combines with J gene TRBJ1-5, with D perhaps matching TRBD1 (5 bases). CDR1 is SQVTM, CDR2 ANQGSEA, per germline. The V and J ends lost 7 bases and 5 bases respectively, with 15 bases between them. The CDR3 sequence is 13 residues long. The CDR3: CSAEEGTDQPQHF. The CDR3, as DNA: TGCAGCGCCGAGGAGGGGACTGATCAGCCCCAGCATTTT. Combining the CDR3 with reference TRBV29-1 and TRBJ1-5 gives the whole variable domain SAVISQKPSRDICQRGTSLTIQCQVDSQVTMMFWYRQQPGQSLTLIATANQGSEATYESGFVIDKFPISRPNLTFSTLTVSNMSPEDSSIYLCSAEEGTDQPQHFGDGTRLSIL.

The chain has TRBV19 and TRBJ1-2; 10 nucleotides agree with TRBD1. CDR1 LNHDA and CDR2 SQIVND come from the germline V gene (reference sequence). CDR3 length equals 14 residues. V dropped 5 bases and J dropped 9; count of bases not matched to a gene: 9. CDR3 DNA: TGTGCCAGTAGTCAGGACAGGGGGTTTAGGAGCTACACCTTC. Residues: CASSQDRGFRSYTF.

The gene calls are TRBV6-6 and TRBJ2-1; TRBD2 might be the D (6 bases). Germline CDR1 is MNHNY and CDR2 is SVGAGI (reference sequence). The V end was cut by 6 bases, the J end by 14 bases, with 20 bases between. The CDR3 loop spans 13 amino acids. The chain's CDR3 is CASRPSIGRNEFF. CDR3 bases: TGTGCCAGCAGGCCTTCGATAGGGAGGAACGAGTTCTTC.

The chain has TRBV27 and TRBJ2-3, with 12 bases lining up with TRBD2. V was pared by 6 bases and J by 1 base, with 5 bases of the junction left unmatched. CDR1 MNHEY and CDR2 SMNVEV come from the germline V gene (reference sequence). The CDR3 has 16 amino acids. CDR3 DNA sequence: TGTGCCAGCAGATCCGGACTAGCGGGGCGCACAGATACGCAGTATTTT. Translating gives CASRSGLAGRTDTQYF.

This rearrangement joins TRBV7-9 to TRBJ2-3, with a tentative D call TRBD2 (6 bases). The CDR3 has 12 residues. The V gene's germline CDR1 is SEHNR and CDR2 FQNEAQ (reference sequence). The V end lost 8 bases, the J end lost 5 bases, and 11 bases lay between the germline ends. The CDR3 nucleotides read TGTGCCAGCGGGACTCAGCAAGATACGCAGTATTTT. As protein: CASGTQQDTQYF. Supplemented by reference TRBV7-9 and TRBJ2-3, the full variable domain reads DTGVSQNPRHKITKRGQNVTFRCDPISEHNRLYWYRQTLGQGPEFLTYFQNEAQLEKSRLLSDRFSAERPKGSFSTLEIQRTEQGDSAMYLCASGTQQDTQYFGPGTRLTVL.

V is TRBV10-3 and J is TRBJ2-7, with 11 bases aligning to TRBD1. The CDR3 is made up of 17 amino acids. CDR1 is ENHRY and CDR2 is SYGVKD in the germline V gene. V dropped 5 bases and J dropped 4; count of bases not matched to a gene: 13. The CDR3 reads CAISSLTSGTGGYEQYF. DNA of the CDR3: TGTGCCATCAGTTCCTTAACCTCCGGGACAGGGGGGTACGAGCAGTACTTC.

V gene TRBV29-1 combines with J gene TRBJ2-1; 8 bases align to TRBD1. The V gene's germline CDR1 is SQVTM and CDR2 ANQGSEA. The V gene end was trimmed by 3 bases and the J gene end by 5 bases; junction bases not matched to a gene: 12. This CDR3 has 16 amino acids. CDR3 bases: TGCAGCGTTGAGTTGTGGCTACAGGGGGGAAACAATGAGCAGTTCTTC. This sequence encodes CSVELWLQGGNNEQFF.

The chain links TRBV7-2 to TRBJ1-5; D not resolved. Germline values: CDR1 SGHTA, CDR2 FQGNSA. Trimming left V 5 bases short and J 5 bases short, with 13 bases between. The CDR3 is 14 residues long. CDR3 sequence (DNA): TGTGCCAGCAGCCAAAGACATCCGCATCAGCCCCAGCATTTT. Residues: CASSQRHPHQPQHF.

V and J are TRBV6-5 and TRBJ1-5; tentative D call: TRBD1 (5 bases). Looked up from germline, CDR1 is MNHEY and CDR2 is SVGAGI. The CDR3 sequence is 16 residues long. V was clipped by 0 bases and J by 2 bases, with 11 bases between them. CDR3 sequence reads: CASSYSAGRGNQPQHF. The DNA of the CDR3 is TGTGCCAGCAGTTACTCTGCAGGGCGCGGCAATCAGCCCCAGCATTTT.

This chain connects TRBV11-2 to TRBJ1-2, with a weak D call TRBD1 (6 bases). CDR3 length: 13 residues. The ends were cut back, 5 bases at V and 3 bases at J, with 10 bases in the middle. Germline V gene lookup returns CDR1 SGHAT and CDR2 FQNNGV. CDR3 residues: CASSPGTHYGYTF. In DNA, the CDR3 is TGTGCCAGCAGCCCCGGGACACACTATGGCTACACCTTC.

This sequence joins TRBV5-4 and TRBJ2-5; 9 bases fit TRBD2. Looked up from germline, CDR1 is SGHNT and CDR2 is YYREEE (reference sequence). This CDR3 spans 16 amino acids. The trim removed 2 bases at V and 3 bases at J, leaving 8 bases unmatched. CDR3 protein: CASSFPMGGGEETQYF. CDR3 nucleotide sequence: TGTGCCAGCAGCTTTCCAATGGGCGGGGGGGAAGAGACCCAGTACTTC.